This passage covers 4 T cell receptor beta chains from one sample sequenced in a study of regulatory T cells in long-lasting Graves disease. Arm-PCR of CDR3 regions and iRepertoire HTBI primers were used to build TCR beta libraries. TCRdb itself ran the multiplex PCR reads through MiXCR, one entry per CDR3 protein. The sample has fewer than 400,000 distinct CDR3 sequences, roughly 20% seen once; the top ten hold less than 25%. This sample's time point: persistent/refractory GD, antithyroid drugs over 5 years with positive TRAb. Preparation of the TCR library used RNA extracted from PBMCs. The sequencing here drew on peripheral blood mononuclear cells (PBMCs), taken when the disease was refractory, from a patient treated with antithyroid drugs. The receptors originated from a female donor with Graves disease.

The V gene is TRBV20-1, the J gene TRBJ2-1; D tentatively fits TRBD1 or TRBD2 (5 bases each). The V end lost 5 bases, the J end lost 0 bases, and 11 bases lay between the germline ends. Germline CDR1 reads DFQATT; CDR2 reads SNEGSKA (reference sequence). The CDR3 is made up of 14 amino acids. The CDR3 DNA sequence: TGCAGTGCTCCTACTAGGGGCTCCTACAATGAGCAGTTCTTC. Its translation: CSAPTRGSYNEQFF.

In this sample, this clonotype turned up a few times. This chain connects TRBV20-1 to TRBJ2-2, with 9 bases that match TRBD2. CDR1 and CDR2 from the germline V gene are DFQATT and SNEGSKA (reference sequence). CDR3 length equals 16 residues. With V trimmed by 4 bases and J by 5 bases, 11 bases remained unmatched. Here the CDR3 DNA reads TGCAGTGCTAAAGTAGCGGGAGCCGCGGGGACCGGGGAGCTGTTTTTT. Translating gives CSAKVAGAAGTGELFF.

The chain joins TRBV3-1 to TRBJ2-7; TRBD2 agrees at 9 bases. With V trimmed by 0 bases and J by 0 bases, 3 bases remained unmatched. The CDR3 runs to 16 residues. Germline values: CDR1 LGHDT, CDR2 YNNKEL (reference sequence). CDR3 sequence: CASSQEAGGFSYEQYF. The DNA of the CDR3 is TGTGCCAGCAGCCAAGAAGCGGGAGGCTTCTCCTACGAGCAGTACTTC.

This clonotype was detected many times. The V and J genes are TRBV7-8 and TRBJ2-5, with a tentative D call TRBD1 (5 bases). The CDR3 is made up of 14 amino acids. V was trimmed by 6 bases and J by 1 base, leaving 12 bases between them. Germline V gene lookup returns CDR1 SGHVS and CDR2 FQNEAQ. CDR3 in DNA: TGTGCCAGCAGATCAGACAGCCGCCAAGAGACCCAGTACTTC. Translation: CASRSDSRQETQYF. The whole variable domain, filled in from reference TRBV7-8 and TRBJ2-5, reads GAGVSQSPRYKVAKRGQDVALRCDPISGHVSLFWYQQALGQGPEFLTYFQNEAQLDKSGLPSDRFFAERPEGSVSTLKIQRTQQEDSAVYLCASRSDSRQETQYFGPGTRLLVL.